The 5 T cell receptor beta chains in this list originate from one sample, sequenced in a study of shared clonotypes between healthy human individuals (dated by TCRdb to about 2020). The method was the immunoSEQ multiplex PCR assay. The clones in this table, taken by TCRdb from immuneACCESS, are in-frame only. Not every clone is retained; where verified, under half of the shortfall comes from an unresolved V gene, and the cause of the rest is unknown. In this sample the table shows 2 million to 3 million clones, 93% of which occur a single time. Clones ranked in the top ten supply approximately 0.37% of the sample. Sequenced: naive CD4+ T cells from PBMCs. This specimen's cell subset or site label, per the study, means: CD45RA+ positively selected. The receptors here all came from a young man in good health. Some clones in this sample may be carry-over from other donors' samples.

The V gene is TRBV30, the J gene TRBJ2-2; D is unresolved. The CDR3 totals 13 residues. The germline gives CDR1 GTSNPN, CDR2 SVGIG (reference sequence). Trimming shortened V by 1 base and J by 6 bases, and 9 bases separated the two germline ends. DNA of the CDR3: TGTGCCTGGAGTGAGGTATCGGCCGGGGAGCTGTTTTTT. As protein: CAWSEVSAGELFF.

This sequence joins TRBV7-9 and TRBJ2-1; D may match TRBD1 or TRBD2 (5 bases each). The CDR3 is 17 amino acids. V lost 2 bases, J lost 1 base, and 15 bases lay in between. Looked up from germline, CDR1 is SEHNR and CDR2 is FQNEAQ (reference sequence). CDR3 residues: CASSLRSGSGSYNEQFF. In DNA form, the CDR3 reads TGTGCCAGCAGCTTAAGATCAGGGTCGGGGTCCTACAATGAGCAGTTCTTC.

V usage is TRBV6-1 and J usage is TRBJ1-6; no clear D gene. V dropped 5 bases and J dropped 8 bases, with 16 bases sitting between them. Germline assignment: CDR1 MNHNS and CDR2 SASEGT. The CDR3 runs to 15 residues. CDR3 protein: CASSLSPFGDSPLHF. The CDR3 nucleotides read TGTGCCAGCAGTCTCTCACCTTTCGGCGATTCACCCCTCCACTTT.

This rearrangement joins TRBV7-7 to TRBJ2-1, with 7 nucleotides matching TRBD2. Trimming cost V 1 base and J 0 bases; bases outside gene matches: 6. CDR3 length: 17 residues. Per the germline V gene, CDR1 is SSHAT and CDR2 is FNYEAQ (reference sequence). In DNA form, the CDR3 reads TGTGCCAGCAGCTTAGGGCACGGCGGGAGCTCCTACAATGAGCAGTTCTTC. Its translation is CASSLGHGGSSYNEQFF.

The rearrangement links TRBV28 to TRBJ1-2, with 9 bases that match TRBD1. This CDR3 region has 15 residues. Unmatched junction bases numbered 6, after V lost 1 base and J lost 6 bases. CDR1 MDHEN and CDR2 SYDVKM come from the germline V gene. This CDR3 reads CASSLLYRGQNGYTF. DNA of the CDR3: TGTGCCAGCAGTTTATTGTACAGGGGGCAAAATGGCTACACCTTC.